These T cell receptor beta chains were read from a single sample in a study of T cell responses to AZD1222 COVID-19 vaccine. Using immunoSEQ multiplex PCR, the repertoire was profiled, and TCRdb retains in-frame clones only, with some absent. The sample lists fewer than 90,000 clones, 75% to 95% seen once, with around 10% in the top ten. The material was peripheral blood, obtained 28 days after the second AZD1222 dose. The receptors were sampled from an adult who received the AZD1222 COVID-19 vaccine. The CDR3 runs from the conserved cysteine through the conserved F or W. D genes are given only for firm matches. Only part of the rows carry a size: once, few, many, or a class if the clone is expanded.

V gene: TRBV7-3
D gene: NA
clone size: NA
J gene: TRBJ2-7
CDR3 DNA: TGTGCCAGCAGCTCTGGGGGGCTGGGGTACGAGCAGTACTTC
CDR3 protein: CASSSGGLGYEQYF

V gene: TRBV27
D gene: TRBD1
clone size: NA
J gene: TRBJ1-3
CDR3 DNA: TGTGCCAGCAGTTTATCGGGGACAGGGAATGGAAACACCATATATTTT
CDR3 protein: CASSLSGTGNGNTIYF

V gene: TRBV14
D gene: NA
clone size: NA
J gene: TRBJ2-5
CDR3 DNA: TGTGCCAGCAGCCCCCTCGGGTGGACCCAGTACTTC
CDR3 protein: CASSPLGWTQYF

V gene: TRBV29-1
D gene: TRBD1
clone size: NA
J gene: TRBJ1-5
CDR3 DNA: TGCAGCGTGGGGGACAGCCTGTATCAGCCCCAGCATTTT
CDR3 protein: CSVGDSLYQPQHF

V gene: TRBV3-1/TRBV3-2
D gene: TRBD1
clone size: NA
J gene: TRBJ1-2
CDR3 DNA: TGTGCCAGCGGGACAGGGGGGGTTAACTATGGCTACACCTTC
CDR3 protein: CASGTGGVNYGYTF

V gene: TRBV9
D gene: NA
clone size: NA
J gene: TRBJ1-2
CDR3 DNA: TGTGCCAGCAGCCCACAGGGTTTAGGCTATGGCTACACCTTC
CDR3 protein: CASSPQGLGYGYTF

V gene: TRBV10-2
D gene: TRBD2
clone size: NA
J gene: TRBJ2-2
CDR3 DNA: TGCGCCAGCAGAAGGACTAGCGGTAACACCGGGGAGCTGTTTTTT
CDR3 protein: CASRRTSGNTGELFF

V gene: TRBV5-1
D gene: NA
clone size: NA
J gene: TRBJ1-1
CDR3 DNA: TGCGCCAGCAGCTATGGACAGAACACTGAAGCTTTCTTT
CDR3 protein: CASSYGQNTEAFF

V gene: TRBV4-1
D gene: NA
clone size: NA
J gene: TRBJ1-5
CDR3 DNA: TGCGCCAGCAGCCAAGACCCTGCACAGGGCCAACGGTGGCCCCAGCATTTT
CDR3 protein: CASSQDPAQGQRWPQHF

V gene: TRBV10-3
D gene: TRBD1
clone size: once
J gene: TRBJ1-6
CDR3 DNA: TGTGCCATCAGTGAGTCTTTAGGGACAGGGGGCTTTTCACCCCTCCACTTT
CDR3 protein: CAISESLGTGGFSPLHF

V gene: TRBV7-9
D gene: TRBD2
clone size: NA
J gene: TRBJ2-3
CDR3 DNA: TGTGCCAGCAGCTTAGGACTAGCTTTATCGACAGATACGCAGTATTTT
CDR3 protein: CASSLGLALSTDTQYF

V gene: TRBV9
D gene: NA
clone size: NA
J gene: TRBJ2-7
CDR3 DNA: TGTGCCAGCAGCGTGGCGGGAAGGGACTACGAGCAGTACTTC
CDR3 protein: CASSVAGRDYEQYF

V gene: TRBV5-1
D gene: TRBD1
clone size: NA
J gene: TRBJ1-1
CDR3 DNA: TGCGCCAGCAGCTCGATGGGGACAGGGAACACTGAAGCTTTCTTT
CDR3 protein: CASSSMGTGNTEAFF

V gene: TRBV14
D gene: NA
clone size: NA
J gene: TRBJ1-4
CDR3 DNA: TGTGCCAGCAGCCAGAGGGGGAAACTGTTTTTT
CDR3 protein: CASSQRGKLFF

V gene: TRBV28
D gene: TRBD1
clone size: NA
J gene: TRBJ2-1
CDR3 DNA: TGTGCCAGCAAGGACAGGGGGTCCCTCGGGCAGTTCTTC
CDR3 protein: CASKDRGSLGQFF

V gene: TRBV7-2
D gene: NA
clone size: NA
J gene: TRBJ1-6
CDR3 DNA: TGTGCCAGCAGCTTACGTTGGGAGAATTCACCCCTCCACTTT
CDR3 protein: CASSLRWENSPLHF

V gene: TRBV6-5
D gene: NA
clone size: NA
J gene: TRBJ1-5
CDR3 DNA: TGTGCCAGCAGACAGGGATTAGGGAATCAGCCCCAGCATTTT
CDR3 protein: CASRQGLGNQPQHF

V gene: TRBV28
D gene: TRBD1
clone size: NA
J gene: TRBJ1-6
CDR3 DNA: TGTGCCAGCAGTTTAATAGGGACAGGGAATTCACCCCTCCACTTT
CDR3 protein: CASSLIGTGNSPLHF

V gene: TRBV7-9
D gene: NA
clone size: NA
J gene: TRBJ2-7
CDR3 DNA: TGTGCCAGCAGCTTAGGTGCCAGTGTTATCTACGAGCAGTACTTC
CDR3 protein: CASSLGASVIYEQYF

V gene: TRBV11-2
D gene: NA
clone size: NA
J gene: TRBJ1-4
CDR3 DNA: TGTGCCAGCAGTCTAACCCGGGCCGCAACTAATGAAAAACTGTTTTTT
CDR3 protein: CASSLTRAATNEKLFF

V gene: TRBV3-1/TRBV3-2
D gene: TRBD2
clone size: NA
J gene: TRBJ2-3
CDR3 DNA: TGTGCCAGCAGCCAAGATCCCGGACTAGCGGCCCAACGCGACACAGATACGCAGTATTTT
CDR3 protein: CASSQDPGLAAQRDTDTQYF

V gene: TRBV9
D gene: TRBD2
clone size: NA
J gene: TRBJ2-1
CDR3 DNA: TGTGCCAGCAGCGTCGGGACTAGCGGGTATTCCTACAATGAGCAGTTCTTC
CDR3 protein: CASSVGTSGYSYNEQFF

V gene: TRBV19
D gene: NA
clone size: NA
J gene: TRBJ1-1
CDR3 DNA: TGTGCCAGTAGTACCTCTTTGGCAGACTGGACTGAAGCTTTCTTT
CDR3 protein: CASSTSLADWTEAFF

V gene: TRBV25-1
D gene: TRBD1
clone size: NA
J gene: TRBJ1-5
CDR3 DNA: TGTGCCAGCAGTGAAAAGGCGAAGGGGCAGGGGGCAAGGCAGCCCCAGCATTTT
CDR3 protein: CASSEKAKGQGARQPQHF

V gene: TRBV7-7
D gene: NA
clone size: NA
J gene: TRBJ2-5
CDR3 DNA: TGTGCTAGCAGCTTAGCGCTCCCCTTCCCGGGGGAGACCCAGTACTTC
CDR3 protein: CASSLALPFPGETQYF

V gene: TRBV19
D gene: NA
clone size: NA
J gene: TRBJ1-5
CDR3 DNA: TGTGCCAGTAGTAGAAGACAGGGCAATCAGCCCCAGCATTTT
CDR3 protein: CASSRRQGNQPQHF

V gene: TRBV7-3
D gene: TRBD1
clone size: NA
J gene: TRBJ1-1
CDR3 DNA: TGTGCCAGCAGCGAACAGGGGGCATCGAACACTGAAGCTTTCTTT
CDR3 protein: CASSEQGASNTEAFF

V gene: TRBV28
D gene: NA
clone size: NA
J gene: TRBJ1-4
CDR3 DNA: TGTGCCAGCAGATTTACAGGGTCACTGTTTTTT
CDR3 protein: CASRFTGSLFF

V gene: TRBV5-6
D gene: NA
clone size: NA
J gene: TRBJ1-4
CDR3 DNA: TGTGCCAGCAGCTTTGGGCTCTATGAAAAACTGTTTTTT
CDR3 protein: CASSFGLYEKLFF

V gene: TRBV6-5
D gene: NA
clone size: NA
J gene: TRBJ1-4
CDR3 DNA: TGTGCCAGCAGTTTTGCAACTAATGAAAAACTGTTTTTT
CDR3 protein: CASSFATNEKLFF

V gene: TRBV2
D gene: NA
clone size: NA
J gene: TRBJ1-2
CDR3 DNA: TGTGCCAGCAGTGACCGGGGGGCCAGTGGCTACACCTTC
CDR3 protein: CASSDRGASGYTF

V gene: TRBV7-9
D gene: NA
clone size: NA
J gene: TRBJ2-7
CDR3 DNA: TGTGCCAGCAGCTTACAGGGGTACGAGCAGTACTTC
CDR3 protein: CASSLQGYEQYF

V gene: TRBV19
D gene: NA
clone size: NA
J gene: TRBJ1-5
CDR3 DNA: TGTGCCAGTATCCCAGCGGGGTTCACTAATCAGCCCCAGCATTTT
CDR3 protein: CASIPAGFTNQPQHF

V gene: TRBV2
D gene: NA
clone size: NA
J gene: TRBJ2-7
CDR3 DNA: TGTGCCAGCAGGGGAGAGGGTTACGAGCAGTACTTC
CDR3 protein: CASRGEGYEQYF

V gene: TRBV7-9
D gene: NA
clone size: NA
J gene: TRBJ2-1
CDR3 DNA: TGTGCCAGCAGCTTATTTGGCAGGGACGGGTACAATGAGCAGTTCTTC
CDR3 protein: CASSLFGRDGYNEQFF

V gene: TRBV7-9
D gene: NA
clone size: NA
J gene: TRBJ1-6
CDR3 DNA: TGTGCCAGCAGCCCCTACGGAAACAATTCACCCCTCCACTTT
CDR3 protein: CASSPYGNNSPLHF

V gene: TRBV11-3
D gene: NA
clone size: many
J gene: TRBJ1-6
CDR3 DNA: TGTGCCAGCAGCTTACACGCGGGTTCACCCCTCCACTTT
CDR3 protein: CASSLHAGSPLHF

V gene: TRBV5-5
D gene: TRBD1
clone size: once
J gene: TRBJ1-1
CDR3 DNA: TGTGCCAGCAGCTCAGGGACAGGCGGCGAAGCTTTCTTT
CDR3 protein: CASSSGTGGEAFF

V gene: TRBV6-2/TRBV6-3
D gene: NA
clone size: NA
J gene: TRBJ1-5
CDR3 DNA: TGTGCCAGCAGTACGGACCCTCAGCCCCAGCATTTT
CDR3 protein: CASSTDPQPQHF

V gene: TRBV7-2
D gene: NA
clone size: NA
J gene: TRBJ2-1
CDR3 DNA: TGTGCCAGCAGCTTAATAACGTACAATGAGCAGTTCTTC
CDR3 protein: CASSLITYNEQFF

V gene: TRBV7-9
D gene: NA
clone size: NA
J gene: TRBJ1-1
CDR3 DNA: TGTGCCAGCAGGCTCAAGGGGCGAGGAGGGACTGAAGCTTTCTTT
CDR3 protein: CASRLKGRGGTEAFF

V gene: TRBV6-2/TRBV6-3
D gene: NA
clone size: NA
J gene: TRBJ2-4
CDR3 DNA: TGTGCCAGCAGTTACGAAGCCGGCCTAGCCAAAAACATTCAGTACTTC
CDR3 protein: CASSYEAGLAKNIQYF

V gene: TRBV5-5
D gene: NA
clone size: NA
J gene: TRBJ1-4
CDR3 DNA: TGTGCCAGCAGCTCGAGGGGAGGTTCCCACGAAAAACTGTTTTTT
CDR3 protein: CASSSRGGSHEKLFF

V gene: TRBV18
D gene: NA
clone size: NA
J gene: TRBJ1-1
CDR3 DNA: TGTGCCAGCTCACCATCCGGGGGTGACACTGAAGCTTTCTTT
CDR3 protein: CASSPSGGDTEAFF

V gene: TRBV6-1
D gene: NA
clone size: NA
J gene: TRBJ1-3
CDR3 DNA: TGTGCCAGCAGTGAAGTTAGGGGAAACACCATATATTTT
CDR3 protein: CASSEVRGNTIYF

V gene: TRBV6-1
D gene: NA
clone size: NA
J gene: TRBJ1-2
CDR3 DNA: TGTGCCAGCAGTGAGGGGGTTCGGTTCTATGGCTACACCTTC
CDR3 protein: CASSEGVRFYGYTF

V gene: TRBV7-3
D gene: TRBD2
clone size: NA
J gene: TRBJ2-3
CDR3 DNA: TGTGCCAGCAGCTTAAGGGGTCCGACCGGGACTAGCGTCTTTTCCACAGATACGCAGTATTTT
CDR3 protein: CASSLRGPTGTSVFSTDTQYF